This entry concerns a single TCR beta chain. Its cognate antigen is unknown. Since a far larger clone is one base different, this is likely a read error. The same CDR3 also results from other DNA sequences found in this sample. Splitting of each subset's genomic DNA was done evenly across several immunoSEQ plates. Sequencing used immunoSEQ multiplex PCR; TCRdb keeps in-frame clones, though not all of them. In the table there are 470,000 or so clones, about 84% of which are singletons. This entry comes from a study of shared clonotypes between healthy human individuals. Study-level findings and limits: It was only blood that was sampled, and tissue repertoires likely differ.

This CDR3 spans 13 amino acids. The germline CDR1 and CDR2 sequences are WNHNN and SYGVQD (reference sequence). Sequenced material: PBMCs. V is TRBV10-1 and J is TRBJ2-7; perhaps D is TRBD1 or TRBD2 (5 bases each). The TCR sequence derives from a woman in her thirties or forties in good health. Some clones in this sample may be carry-over from other donors' samples. CDR3 region: CASGGRRAYEQYF. CDR3 nucleotides: TGCGCCAGCGGGGGACGGCGAGCCTACGAGCAGTACTTT.